The present TCR beta chain was sequenced within a study of cytomegalovirus exposure and HLA in healthy donors. Primers included in the PCR were 60 Vbeta and 13 Jbeta primers. Measured with immunoSEQ multiplex PCR; TCRdb has only the in-frame clones, and not every one. The sample includes fewer than 120,000 clones, about 80% of them seen just once. The sample consisted of PBMCs. The receptor was derived from an older woman in good health and CMV-seropositive.

In nucleotides, the CDR3 is TGTGCCAGCAGCACAGGACCAGCCTACGAGCAGTACTTC. It is translated as CASSTGPAYEQYF. The chain couples TRBV9 to TRBJ2-7; maybe TRBD1 (5 bases). CDR3 length: 13 residues. Germline V gene data show CDR1 as SGDLS and CDR2 as YYNGEE. Trimming shortened V by 4 bases and J by 2 bases, and 10 bases separated the two germline ends.